This entry features one T cell receptor (beta chain) sequence. Its antigen remains unidentified. This sample's time point: week 23, last vaccination. It was 300 ug of mutant IDH1 20-mer peptide that made up each vaccine dose, given with topical imiquimod. The repertoire was sequenced with immunoSEQ multiplex PCR; TCRdb's copy has only in-frame clones and lacks some. The repertoire holds roughly 70,000 clones, over 75% seen once, with 10% to 15% in the top ten. This entry comes from a study of a mutant IDH1 vaccine in newly diagnosed glioma. For the study at large: Patients were given eight vaccinations, scheduled in weeks 1, 3, 5, 7, 11, 15, 19 and 23. The earlier regimen, radiotherapy, temozolomide, or both, was most often both.

The CDR3 runs 14 residues. V was pared by 3 bases and J by 4 bases, with 10 bases between. Germline-derived CDR1 and CDR2 are MDHEN and SYDVKM. The TCR sequence derives from a man aged 18 to 29 with glioma. The chain recombines TRBV28 with TRBJ1-3; D gene ambiguous. Material: PBMCs, obtained from a glioma patient whose treatment included an IDH1 peptide vaccine. The CDR3 spells CASSLSSGGNTIYF. DNA of the CDR3: TGTGCCAGCAGTTTGTCCTCAGGAGGAAACACCATATATTTT.